This T cell receptor beta chain derives from a study of T cell repertoires in cytomegalovirus infection (dated by TCRdb to the late 2010s). A note on the overall study: Alongside well-studied HLA-B-restricted epitopes, the peptide stimulations were aimed at recently identified HLA-C-restricted CMV epitopes, whose presentation resists viral immunomodulation. Donor HLA type was relevant to the analysis, because carriage of CMV infection together with the matching HLA type was indicated by public TCR beta signatures.

In the paper's terms, the treatment or condition label means: in vitro stimulation with specific CMV peptide epitopes to enrich CMV-specific T cells. This sample was sequenced with an Illumina HiSeq 1500. Clones were called with MiXCR by TCRdb after fastp trimmed the public reads at Q25, and only in-frame beta chains were retained. Each entry merges the rows of one CDR3 protein and shows their most common DNA and genes. Present in this sample are roughly 220,000 distinct CDR3 sequences, around two fifths of which were seen just once. Of the sample, approximately 59% is held by the ten largest clones. According to the germline V gene, CDR1 reads MGHRA and CDR2 reads YSYEKL. The CDR3 goes from the cysteine to the phenylalanine over 12 residues. Solely the CDR3 DNA is kept, with 36 bases framed from the first base. V drops 0 bases and J drops 11 bases, leaving 10 bases in between. The paper as a whole reports these results and caveats: Cumulative frequency of public TCR beta family members discriminated carriers of CMV infection plus the relevant HLA type in this cohort and an independent roughly 330-donor cohort. The ex vivo response was dominated by HLA-C-restricted CMV-specific TCR beta clonotypes, which also provided the single most frequent clonotype in two of eight donors.

As regards this clonotype: Its antigen has not been determined. Nothing much larger sits one base from this clone, and base qualities are not available.

The sequence derives from a human donor in good health (CMV status not recorded). Some clones in this sample may be carry-over from other donors' samples. The sample was CD8+ T cells from cultured PBMCs, taken from culture after CMV antigen stimulation. The rearrangement joined TRBV4-1 to TRBJ1-1; TRBD1 could be the D gene, as 6 bases match. The DNA sequence is given as TGCGCCAGCAGCCAAGATAGGCAGGGGGCTTTCTTT. This gives the protein CASSQDRQGAFF.